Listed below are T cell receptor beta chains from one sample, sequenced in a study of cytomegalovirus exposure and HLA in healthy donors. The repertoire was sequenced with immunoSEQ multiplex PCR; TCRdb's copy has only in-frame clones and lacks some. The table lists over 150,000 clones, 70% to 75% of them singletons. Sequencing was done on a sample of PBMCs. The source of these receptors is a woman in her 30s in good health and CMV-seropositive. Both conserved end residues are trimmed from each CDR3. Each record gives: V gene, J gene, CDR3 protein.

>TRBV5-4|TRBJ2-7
ASTLGGVSSYEQY
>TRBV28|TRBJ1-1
ASSSPRGQGMNTEAF
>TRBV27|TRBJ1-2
ASSPGTGRGYGYT
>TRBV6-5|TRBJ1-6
ASSIGRSSPLH
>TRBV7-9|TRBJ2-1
ASSTGGEQF
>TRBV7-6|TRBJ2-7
ASSLEATGGVPYEQY
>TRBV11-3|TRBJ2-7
ASSPGLARSYEQY
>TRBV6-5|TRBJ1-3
ASHSGNTIY
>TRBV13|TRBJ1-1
ASSKGPGGEAF
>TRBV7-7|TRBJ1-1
ASSANPGAEAF
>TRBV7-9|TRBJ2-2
ASSLAAGNTGELF
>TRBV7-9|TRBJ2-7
ASGQGHLSGEQY
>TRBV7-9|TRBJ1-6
ASSSTVTNSPLH
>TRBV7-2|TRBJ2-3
ASSLAAGMGTDTQY
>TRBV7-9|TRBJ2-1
ASSPARERAGGHNEQF
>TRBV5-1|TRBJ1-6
ASSLGTSNSPLH
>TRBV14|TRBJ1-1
ASSQEAVMNTEAF
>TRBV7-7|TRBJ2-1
ASSLGLAASYNEQF
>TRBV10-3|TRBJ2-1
AISESNPSSYNEQF
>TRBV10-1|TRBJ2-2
ASSDRPRQNTGELF
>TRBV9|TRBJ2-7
ASSPLPAGGVREQY
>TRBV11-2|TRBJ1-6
ASSFEGVSPLH
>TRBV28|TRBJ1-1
ASSGTENTEAF
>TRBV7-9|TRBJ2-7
ASSLGQGIYEQY
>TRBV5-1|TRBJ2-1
ASSDLIAGTSAYNEQF
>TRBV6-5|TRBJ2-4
ASSYRSGAKNIQY
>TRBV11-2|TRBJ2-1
ASSLGVHEQF
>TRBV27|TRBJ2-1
ASSPGISYNEQF
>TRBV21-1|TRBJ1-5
ASSKELSGPWDQPQH